This T cell receptor beta chain was found in a study of cytomegalovirus exposure and HLA in healthy donors. Looking at the study overall: Per a later analysis, the 550 to 850 first-cohort and some 110 validation repertoires shared one platform.

Assay used: immunoSEQ multiplex PCR; TCRdb lists only in-frame clones, some missing. The table has about 330,000 clones, around 90% seen once. The V segment lost 5 bases and the J segment 3 bases; nucleotides outside the gene matches: 9. The CDR3 extends over 15 amino acids. Germline V gene lookup returns CDR1 MDHEN and CDR2 SYDVKM. This clone was counted once. The source of this sequence is a woman aged 25 to 39 in good health and CMV-seropositive. The sample was PBMCs. The V call is TRBV28, the J call TRBJ2-5; TRBD1 agrees at 7 bases. The chain's CDR3 is CASSPLRGRKETQYF. Written as DNA, the CDR3 is TGTGCCAGCAGTCCCTTGAGGGGGCGCAAAGAGACCCAGTACTTC.